The 28 T cell receptor beta chains below were found in one sample sequenced in a study of shared clonotypes between healthy human individuals (dated by TCRdb to the early 2020s). The receptor library was made with the immunoSEQ multiplex PCR assay. TCRdb limited this immuneACCESS table to in-frame rearrangements with V and J called. A share of clones is missing; checked studies link under half to unresolved V genes, and the rest is unexplained. The sample yields fewer than 400,000 clones; approximately 79% were counted once. The ten largest clonotypes hold 10% to 13% of the sample. Sequencing input: memory CD4+ T cells sorted from blood. Reading the label with the study, this specimen's cell subset or site is: CD45RA-negative fraction. The receptor set was obtained from a man aged 25-45 years in good health.

The CDR3 DNA is TGCGCCAGCAGCCCCACTAGCACCCACGAGCAGTACTTC. Protein: CASSPTSTHEQYF. The rearrangement joins TRBV10-1 to TRBJ2-7; D may be TRBD2 (6 bases). This CDR3 has 13 amino acids. Germline values: CDR1 WNHNN, CDR2 SYGVQD (reference sequence). V was trimmed by 6 bases and J by 5 bases, leaving 14 bases between them.

The genes are TRBV18 and TRBJ1-4; D gene ambiguous. In germline, CDR1 is KGHSH, CDR2 LQKENI. The CDR3 runs 18 residues. V was cut by 4 bases and J by 0 bases, with 18 bases left in between. The CDR3 reads CASSLTPLDGTTNEKLFF. The CDR3, as DNA: TGTGCCAGCTCACTCACTCCCCTTGACGGCACAACTAATGAAAAACTGTTTTTT.

This sequence joins TRBV5-1 and TRBJ2-3; 9 nucleotides align to TRBD1. Germline lookup yields CDR1 SGHRS and CDR2 YFSETQ. This CDR3 has 16 amino acids. V was pared by 4 bases and J by 3 bases, with 9 bases of the junction left unmatched. CDR3 protein: CASSAPTGGQTDTQYF. The CDR3 coding sequence is TGCGCCAGCAGCGCCCCAACAGGGGGCCAGACAGATACGCAGTATTTT.

This clone was detected only a few times. An end of the junction does not agree with germline; a read error may underlie this. This sequence joins TRBV10-2 and TRBJ1-2, with 8 bases identical to TRBD1. The germline V gene has CDR1 WSHSY and CDR2 SAAADI. This CDR3 comprises 11 residues. The CDR3 spells CASSDDRGRVF. The CDR3 nucleotides are TGCGCCAGCAGTGATGACAGGGGTAGAGTCTTC.

This clone was seen just once. The V call is TRBV28, the J call TRBJ2-4, with 8 bases fitting TRBD1. Per the germline V gene, CDR1 is MDHEN and CDR2 is SYDVKM. This CDR3 comprises 15 residues. Unmatched junction bases numbered 12, after V lost 4 bases and J lost 10 bases. In DNA form, the CDR3 reads TGTGCCAGCAGTTCCTCAGGACAGGGATGGACGATTCAGTACTTC. Translated, it gives CASSSSGQGWTIQYF.

In DNA, the CDR3 is TGTGCCAGCAGCCCCAATCGATCCGGGGAGCTGTTTTTT. The encoded protein is CASSPNRSGELFF. The rearrangement uses TRBV7-2 and TRBJ2-2; D is unclear. The V end was cut by 5 bases, the J end by 6 bases, with 10 bases between. Germline lookup yields CDR1 SGHTA and CDR2 FQGNSA. This CDR3 is built from 13 residues.

This clone was detected only once. The chain joins TRBV7-9 to TRBJ2-3, with D perhaps TRBD2 (5 bases). The CDR3 length is 15 residues. Looked up from germline, CDR1 is SEHNR and CDR2 is FQNEAQ (reference sequence). V dropped 5 bases and J dropped 2 bases, with 14 bases sitting between them. CDR3 nucleotides: TGTGCCAGCAGCAGTCATCTAGCACTCACAGATACGCAGTATTTT. Translated: CASSSHLALTDTQYF.

The gene calls are TRBV28 and TRBJ1-3; 7 nucleotides align to TRBD1. The CDR3 extends over 15 amino acids. The V gene end was trimmed by 6 bases and the J gene end by 4 bases; junction bases not matched to a gene: 9. From germline, CDR1 is MDHEN and CDR2 SYDVKM. CDR3 protein: CASSLKTGAGNTIYF. The CDR3, as DNA: TGTGCCAGCAGCCTAAAAACAGGGGCGGGAAACACCATATATTTT.

V is TRBV29-1 and J is TRBJ2-7; D is unclear. The V and J ends lost 7 bases and 4 bases respectively, with 20 bases between them. This CDR3 region has 14 residues. Germline V gives CDR1 SQVTM, CDR2 ANQGSEA. DNA of the CDR3: TGCAGCGGTCTAAGGGAACATCGCGTGTACGAGCAGTACTTC. Its translation: CSGLREHRVYEQYF.

The CDR3: CASSRDSDYGYTF. In nucleotides, the CDR3 is TGTGCCAGCAGTCGGGACAGCGACTATGGCTACACCTTC. This chain connects TRBV14 to TRBJ1-2; 7 bases fit TRBD1. The ends lost 6 bases at V and 3 bases at J; junction bases unmatched: 4. The CDR3 is made up of 13 amino acids. Germline V gene data show CDR1 as SGHDN and CDR2 as FVKESK.

The chain couples TRBV10-3 to TRBJ2-7; no reliable D call. The V end lost 4 bases, the J end lost 3 bases, and 7 bases lay between the germline ends. The CDR3 is 12 amino acids. Germline V gene sequence: CDR1 ENHRY, CDR2 SYGVKD. DNA of the CDR3: TGTGCCATCAGTGGTAGGGTCTACGAGCAGTACTTC. Protein sequence: CAISGRVYEQYF.

V gene TRBV5-1 combines with J gene TRBJ2-1; TRBD1 is a possible D gene (5 bases). CDR1 SGHRS and CDR2 YFSETQ come from the germline V gene. This CDR3 spans 14 amino acids. V lost 0 bases and J lost 10, with 14 bases in between. CDR3 nucleotide sequence: TGCGCCAGCAGCTTGGTTGGCAGGGATGACGAGCAGTTCTTC. It yields the protein CASSLVGRDDEQFF. The entire variable domain, with the rest obtained from reference TRBV5-1 and TRBJ2-1, is as follows: KAGVTQTPRYLIKTRGQQVTLSCSPISGHRSVSWYQQTPGQGLQFLFEYFSETQRNKGNFPGRFSGRQFSNSRSEMNVSTLELGDSALYLCASSLVGRDDEQFFGPGTRLTVL.

The chain joins TRBV15 to TRBJ2-1, with a weak D call TRBD1 (6 bases). The CDR3 runs to 15 residues. Trimming removed 8 bases from V and 4 bases from J, with 18 bases in between. The germline V gene has CDR1 LNHNV and CDR2 YYDKDF (reference sequence). The CDR3 sequence is CATSRPRDTYNEQFF. Written as DNA, the CDR3 is TGTGCCACCTCACGCCCCCGGGACACGTACAATGAGCAGTTCTTC.

V usage is TRBV18 and J usage is TRBJ1-5; 10 bases line up with TRBD1. The CDR3 extends over 17 amino acids. V lost 4 bases to trimming and J lost 4 bases; unmatched junction nucleotides: 10. CDR1 and CDR2 from the germline V gene are KGHSH and LQKENI. CDR3 in amino acids: CASSLRDRGIANQPQHF. The CDR3 DNA is TGTGCCAGCTCACTCCGGGACAGGGGAATAGCAAATCAGCCCCAGCATTTT.

The genes are TRBV5-1 and TRBJ2-1, with 10 bases that match TRBD2. CDR1 and CDR2 (germline): SGHRS, YFSETQ. The V segment lost 4 bases and the J segment 9 bases; nucleotides outside the gene matches: 16. The CDR3 contains 17 residues. The CDR3, as DNA: TGCGCCAGCAGCCCGCGGGCCCTAGCGGGAGCAGGAGGTGAGCAGTTCTTC. Protein product: CASSPRALAGAGGEQFF.

The chain couples TRBV7-9 to TRBJ2-7, with no clear D. There are 15 residues in the CDR3. Trimming removed 4 bases from V and 2 bases from J, with 15 bases in between. CDR1 SEHNR and CDR2 FQNEAQ come from the germline V gene (reference sequence). CDR3 coding DNA: TGTGCCAGCAGCTCGAGGTATGATGTAACCTACGAGCAGTACTTC. Translated: CASSSRYDVTYEQYF.

The chain is built from TRBV21-1 and TRBJ1-1; the table's D gene call, TRBD1, was not cross checked with the DNA. TRBV21-1 is noted as a pseudogene. There are 15 residues in the CDR3. The CDR3 DNA reads as TGTGCCAGCATGTTAAGGGGCAGAAGGTACACTGAAGCTTTCTTT. It is translated as CASMLRGRRYTEAFF.

The genes are TRBV6-6 and TRBJ1-1; unclear D gene. The V gene's germline CDR1 is MNHNY and CDR2 SVGAGI (reference sequence). The CDR3 extends over 13 amino acids. Trimming took off 11 bases at V and 5 bases at J, with 18 bases between the two ends. CDR3 nucleotide sequence: TGTGCCTGTTCCGGCGATCTTGGGACTGAAGCTTTCTTT. Its protein product is CACSGDLGTEAFF.

This clone was observed once. The gene calls are TRBV6-5 and TRBJ2-2, with D perhaps matching TRBD2 (6 bases). Germline V gene sequence: CDR1 MNHEY, CDR2 SVGAGI. Trimming left V 6 bases short and J 6 bases short, with 14 bases between. This CDR3 has 14 residues. CDR3 region: CASRRLVPSGELFF. The CDR3 DNA reads as TGTGCCAGCAGAAGACTAGTGCCATCCGGGGAGCTGTTTTTT.

The chain has TRBV28 and TRBJ2-5; TRBD2 aligns across 7 bases. The CDR3 contains 16 residues. CDR1 and CDR2 (germline): MDHEN, SYDVKM. After removal of 5 bases from V and 5 bases from J, the junction contained 14 bases not matched to a gene. In nucleotides, the CDR3 is TGTGCCAGCAGTCTAATGGGTCCAGGGAGGGAGGAGACCCAGTACTTC. It yields the protein CASSLMGPGREETQYF.

The V call is TRBV29-1, the J call TRBJ2-5, with TRBD1 matching 10 bases. CDR1 and CDR2 from the germline V gene are SQVTM and ANQGSEA. The J segment lost 5 bases and the V segment lost 6 bases, leaving 6 bases of the junction unmatched. This CDR3 contains 13 residues. CDR3 coding DNA: TGCAGCGTACGACAGGGGGCATCGGAGACCCAGTACTTC. It is translated as CSVRQGASETQYF.

The chain is built from TRBV5-4 and TRBJ2-7, with 7 bases that match TRBD1. Germline values: CDR1 SGHNT, CDR2 YYREEE (reference sequence). The CDR3 totals 14 residues. Trimming cost V 7 bases and J 7 bases; bases outside gene matches: 14. CDR3 protein: CASQRGTAGGEQYF. As DNA, the CDR3 is TGTGCCAGCCAAAGGGGGACAGCCGGAGGAGAGCAGTACTTC.

The table lists this clone with a count of one. In nucleotides, the CDR3 is TGTGCCAGCAGCTTTCGACAGGGAGGCTATGGCTACACCTTC. It specifies CASSFRQGGYGYTF. This chain connects TRBV14 to TRBJ1-2, with TRBD1 matching 7 bases. CDR1 and CDR2 from the germline V gene are SGHDN and FVKESK. This CDR3 is built from 14 residues. V lost 5 bases to trimming and J lost 4 bases; unmatched junction nucleotides: 7.

The chain joins TRBV11-2 to TRBJ2-2; TRBD1 aligns across 10 bases. V gave up 5 bases and J gave up 7 bases; unmatched junction bases: 13. This CDR3 region has 17 residues. Germline values: CDR1 SGHAT, CDR2 FQNNGV. This chain's CDR3 is CASSPISRQGAGGELFF. CDR3 nucleotide sequence: TGTGCCAGCAGCCCAATATCCCGACAGGGGGCCGGCGGGGAGCTGTTTTTT. The whole variable domain, remainder taken from reference TRBV11-2 and TRBJ2-2, is EAGVAQSPRYKIIEKRQSVAFWCNPISGHATLYWYQQILGQGPKLLIQFQNNGVVDDSQLPKDRFSAERLKGVDSTLKIQPAKLEDSAVYLCASSPISRQGAGGELFFGEGSRLTVL.

The V gene is TRBV7-2, the J gene TRBJ2-5; D remains ambiguous. The V and J ends lost 1 base and 5 bases respectively, with 8 bases between them. The CDR3 covers 13 residues. Germline V lookup: CDR1 SGHTA, CDR2 FQGNSA. The CDR3 protein is CASSLVHWETQYF. The CDR3 DNA reads as TGTGCCAGCAGCTTAGTTCATTGGGAGACCCAGTACTTC.

This chain links TRBV28 with TRBJ2-3; 10 bases fit TRBD2. The CDR3 covers 16 residues. Germline CDR1 reads MDHEN; CDR2 reads SYDVKM. Trimming took 3 bases from V and 6 from J; bases not matched to a gene: 9. CDR3 bases: TGTGCCAGCAGTTTTCTAGCGGGAGCCAGGGGGGATACGCAGTATTTT. Its protein product is CASSFLAGARGDTQYF.

This chain uses TRBV6-1 with TRBJ1-1, with D unresolved. The length of the CDR3 is 15 residues. From germline, CDR1 is MNHNS and CDR2 SASEGT. V lost 0 bases to trimming and J lost 5 bases, with 13 bases between them. The CDR3: CASSEALLDLTEAFF. In DNA form, the CDR3 reads TGTGCCAGCAGTGAAGCGCTACTCGACTTGACTGAAGCTTTCTTT.

The gene calls are TRBV5-1 and TRBJ2-1, with 14 bases matching TRBD2. CDR3 length: 18 residues. Trimming removed 5 bases from V and 1 base from J; junction bases left unmatched: 8. CDR1 is SGHRS, CDR2 YFSETQ, per germline. The CDR3 DNA follows: TGCGCCAGCAGACCGGGACTAGCGGGAGATGGGTCCTACAATGAGCAGTTCTTC. Its protein product is CASRPGLAGDGSYNEQFF.